This T cell receptor (beta chain) was identified in a study of blood T cell repertoires in COVID-19. Turning to the study itself: The United States, Italy and Spain provided the acute and convalescent COVID-19 samples. T cells, B-cell-depleted T cells, or PBMCs provided the cDNA or gDNA that served as material.

This CDR3 comprises 13 residues. CDR1 is MNHEY, CDR2 SVGAGI, per germline. Trimming pared 2 bases from V and 7 bases from J, leaving 6 bases between. Profiling relied on immunoSEQ multiplex PCR, and the TCRdb table lists in-frame clones only, not all of them. This sample has 55,000 to 75,000 clones, with 80% to 85% found just once. This TCR was sampled from a man older than 75 with COVID-19, enrolled during active disease. Sequenced input: peripheral blood. The chain has TRBV6-5 and TRBJ1-6; D unclear. As DNA, the CDR3 is TGTGCCAGCAGTTACGAGGGAAATTCACCCCTCCACTTT. Its protein product is CASSYEGNSPLHF.